This entry concerns a single T cell receptor (beta chain). Its antigen is still unknown. The PCR had 60 Vbeta and 13 Jbeta primers. Authors' processing steps: There were 80 million to 95 million unique TCR beta chains by a later count, and 8.5 million to 14 million of them were shared. Only in-frame clones appear in the TCRdb table, and some are missing; sequencing was by immunoSEQ multiplex PCR. That table gives V, J and clone size, and the DNA gave D and trimming. Among around 200,000 clones listed, around 74% were seen once. The data stem from a study of cytomegalovirus exposure and HLA in healthy donors. The wider study: Among around 180 million T cells, an earlier analysis found around 100 million unique TCR beta sequences. Study-level results: Clonal expansion was found to be greater in HLA-associated TCR beta chains than in equally common others in a later analysis. In a later analysis, TCR association rates varied by HLA locus: DRB1 most, HLA-C fewest.

Germline values: CDR1 SGHRS, CDR2 YFSETQ. The CDR3 consists of 15 residues. V was shortened by 0 bases and J by 2 bases, with 10 bases between the two germline ends. The sequenced sample consisted of PBMCs. This receptor was taken from a male donor in good health and CMV-seronegative. This chain joins TRBV5-1 and TRBJ2-3; perhaps TRBD1 as D (5 bases). CDR3 in amino acids: CASSLGGDFTDTQYF. As DNA, the CDR3 is TGCGCCAGCAGCTTGGGGGGCGACTTCACAGATACGCAGTATTTT. The full variable domain, in which reference TRBV5-1 and TRBJ2-3 provide the parts outside the CDR3, is KAGVTQTPRYLIKTRGQQVTLSCSPISGHRSVSWYQQTPGQGLQFLFEYFSETQRNKGNFPGRFSGRQFSNSRSEMNVSTLELGDSALYLCASSLGGDFTDTQYFGPGTRLTVL.